The next 20 T cell receptor beta chains were all read from a single sample in a study of Graves' ophthalmopathy and Graves' hyperthyroidism. Beta-chain TCR CDR3 regions were amplified from RNA transcripts. Second-round multiplex PCR came after first-round RT-PCR with HTBI primers. TCRdb fed the multiplex PCR reads into MiXCR, producing one record per CDR3 protein. Seen here are about 740,000 distinct CDR3 sequences, roughly 41% observed once, and the top ten hold about 40%. Sequencing used peripheral blood. The origin of the receptors is an adult man with Graves' ophthalmopathy.

The chain carries TRBV28 and TRBJ2-7; TRBD1 or TRBD2 may be the D gene (5 bases each). The germline V gene has CDR1 MDHEN and CDR2 SYDVKM. CDR3 size: 14 residues. V was cut by 2 bases and J by 4 bases, with 12 bases left in between. CDR3 in DNA: TGTGCCAGCAGTTTAGTTGGGACGGAATACGAGCAGTACTTC. Protein: CASSLVGTEYEQYF.

With respect to this clonotype: This may come from a read error, since a much larger clone is one base off. The chain has TRBV7-2 and TRBJ1-1, with unresolved D. Germline-derived CDR1 and CDR2 are SGHTA and FQGNSA. Trimming took off 2 bases at V and 10 bases at J, with 8 bases between the two ends. The CDR3 contains 11 residues. CDR3 DNA sequence: TGTGCCAGCAGCTTATCAGGTGTAGCTTTCTTT. Protein sequence: CASSLSGVAFF.

As concerns this clonotype: A much larger clonotype is one base distant, so this may be a read error. This CDR3 fails to terminate in the conserved phenylalanine or tryptophan, so it likely reflects a read error. This chain links TRBV7-9 with TRBJ1-2; maybe TRBD1 (5 bases). V lost 1 base and J lost 0, with 9 bases in between. This CDR3 has 15 amino acids. Per the germline V gene, CDR1 is SEHNR and CDR2 is FQNEAQ (reference sequence). Written as DNA, the CDR3 is TGTGCCAGCAGCTTAGACCAGGGATCTAACTATGGCTACACCCTC. As protein: CASSLDQGSNYGYTL.

This clonotype was found many times. V usage is TRBV20-1 and J usage is TRBJ1-2; D call uncertain. Germline V gives CDR1 DFQATT, CDR2 SNEGSKA (reference sequence). The CDR3 runs 12 residues. CDR3 sequence reads: CTAREGNYGYTF. CDR3 sequence (DNA): TGCACCGCTAGAGAGGGAAACTATGGCTACACCTTC.

This clonotype appeared a few times. The chain is built from TRBV20-1 and TRBJ1-1; D ambiguous. CDR1 DFQATT and CDR2 SNEGSKA come from the germline V gene (reference sequence). The CDR3 is 14 residues long. The V end was cut by 5 bases, the J end by 5 bases, with 18 bases between. CDR3 residues: CSARYNKVGTEAFF. In nucleotides, the CDR3 is TGCAGTGCTCGGTACAACAAAGTGGGGACTGAAGCTTTCTTT.

The sample holds one count of this clonotype. The rearrangement joins TRBV12-3 or TRBV12-4 to TRBJ1-4; D may be TRBD1 (5 bases). V was shortened by 6 bases and J by 4 bases, with 18 bases between the two germline ends. CDR3 length: 16 residues. The CDR3 DNA reads TGTGCCAGCAGCCCCCTGGGGCAGCCTCTTAATGAAAAACTGTTTTTT. Translation: CASSPLGQPLNEKLFF.

This clonotype was found a few times. This chain connects TRBV12-3 or TRBV12-4 to TRBJ2-7; 10 bases are shared with TRBD1. Losses at the gene ends were 5 bases for V and 6 bases for J; bases not matched to a gene: 10. CDR3 length: 15 residues. CDR3 sequence: CASSLTGTGVSEQYF. For the CDR3, the DNA is TGTGCCAGCAGTCTAACCGGGACAGGGGTGTCCGAGCAGTACTTC.

At least ten counts were recorded for this clonotype. The V and J genes are TRBV20-1 and TRBJ2-7; a weak D match, TRBD2 (6 bases). This CDR3 has 14 amino acids. Trimming stripped 6 bases from V and 6 bases from J, with 21 bases between. CDR1 DFQATT and CDR2 SNEGSKA come from the germline V gene (reference sequence). CDR3 sequence (DNA): TGCAGTGCCAGGAGTGGAGGGTATTTCTCCGAGCAGTACTTC. Its translation is CSARSGGYFSEQYF.

The J gene is TRBJ1-5, the V gene TRBV20-1; D unresolved. The CDR3 is 12 residues long. Germline loops: CDR1 DFQATT, CDR2 SNEGSKA (reference sequence). Trimming left V 5 bases short and J 4 bases short, with 9 bases between. The CDR3 region has the DNA TGCAGTGCTGTCCGCAGGAATCAGCCCCAGCATTTT. Its protein product is CSAVRRNQPQHF.

This chain connects TRBV29-1 to TRBJ1-5; 8 nucleotides match TRBD1. Germline CDR1 and CDR2: SQVTM and ANQGSEA. This CDR3 region has 15 residues. CDR3 DNA sequence: TGCAGTGCTAGTTCCGGAACAGGGGGGGATCAGCCCCAGCATTTT. Translating it yields CSASSGTGGDQPQHF.

Notes on this clonotype: One base away lies a much larger clone, so this may be a sequencing read error. The chain is built from TRBV7-2 and TRBJ2-5, with 8 bases that match TRBD2. CDR3 length equals 15 residues. V lost 1 base, J lost 7 bases, and 8 bases stayed unmatched. Germline V gene lookup returns CDR1 SGHTA and CDR2 FQGNSA. The CDR3 here is CASSLGRLAGGTQYF. The DNA of the CDR3 is TGTGCCAGCAGCTTAGGGCGTCTAGCGGGTGGGACCCAGTACTTC.

The table lists this clonotype with many counts. This rearrangement joins TRBV2 to TRBJ1-5, with TRBD1 identical over 8 bases. The CDR3 is 15 residues long. V was clipped by 6 bases and J by 4 bases; unmatched bases: 8. Per the germline V gene, CDR1 is SNHLY and CDR2 is FYNNEI. CDR3: CASRKGQALNQPQHF. As DNA, the CDR3 is TGTGCCAGCAGAAAGGGACAGGCTCTAAATCAGCCCCAGCATTTT. The variable domain in full, with the rest retrieved from reference TRBV2 and TRBJ1-5, is EPEVTQTPSHQVTQMGQEVILRCVPISNHLYFYWYRQILGQKVEFLVSFYNNEISEKSEIFDDQFSVERPDGSNFTLKIRSTKLEDSAMYFCASRKGQALNQPQHFGDGTRLSIL.

The chain links TRBV11-2 to TRBJ2-5; a possible D gene is TRBD2 (6 bases). The CDR3 covers 15 residues. From germline, CDR1 is SGHAT and CDR2 FQNNGV. Trimming shortened V by 6 bases and J by 2 bases, and 16 bases separated the two germline ends. The CDR3 loop is CASSLTWGEQETQYF. CDR3 nucleotide sequence: TGTGCCAGCAGTCTAACCTGGGGGGAGCAAGAGACCCAGTACTTC.

J is TRBJ2-3 and V is TRBV20-1, with a weak D call TRBD1 (8 bases). Germline V lookup: CDR1 DFQATT, CDR2 SNEGSKA (reference sequence). The CDR3 consists of 11 residues. The ends were cut back, 5 bases at V and 10 bases at J, with 13 bases in the middle. The CDR3 spells CSADRGGSQYF. For the CDR3, the DNA is TGCAGTGCTGACAGGGGAGGGTCGCAGTATTTT.

Comment on this clonotype: A much more abundant neighbour one base away suggests this may be a read error. The chain has TRBV2 and TRBJ2-5, with TRBD2 as a possible D gene (6 bases). Deletions cut 1 base from V and 9 bases from J, with 9 bases between. CDR3 length: 12 residues. Germline V gene lookup returns CDR1 SNHLY and CDR2 FYNNEI. Here the CDR3 DNA reads TGTGCCAGCAGTGAAGGCGGGGTGGCCCAGTACTTC. This gives the protein CASSEGGVAQYF.

This clonotype was found a few times. The gene calls are TRBV9 and TRBJ2-5; 12 bases match TRBD2. Per germline, CDR1 SGDLS and CDR2 YYNGEE. The CDR3 is 15 residues long. The V and J ends lost 4 bases and 4 bases, in that order; junction bases with no gene match: 5. The CDR3 DNA sequence: TGTGCCAGCAGCCAAACTAGCGGGGGGCGAGAGACCCAGTACTTC. Protein sequence: CASSQTSGGRETQYF.

This chain joins TRBV2 and TRBJ1-4; 8 bases map to TRBD1. J was trimmed by 8 bases and V by 6 bases; bases with no gene match: 8. The CDR3 length is 14 residues. The germline V gene encodes CDR1 SNHLY and CDR2 FYNNEI. Here the CDR3 reads CASSPTGGIEKLFF. Here the CDR3 DNA reads TGTGCCAGCAGCCCTACAGGGGGTATCGAAAAACTGTTTTTT.

This clonotype was detected only a few times. V usage is TRBV20-1 and J usage is TRBJ2-7; 7 bases agree with TRBD2. Germline CDR1 DFQATT, CDR2 SNEGSKA (reference sequence). The CDR3 spans 14 residues. After removal of 3 bases from V and 7 bases from J, the junction contained 12 bases not matched to a gene. CDR3 nucleotides: TGCAGTGCTAGTCTGACGGGACTACTGAGGGAGCAGTACTTC. Amino acid sequence: CSASLTGLLREQYF.

Many counts were recorded for this clonotype. The chain links TRBV20-1 to TRBJ1-5; 7 nucleotides match TRBD1. Germline CDR1 and CDR2: DFQATT and SNEGSKA (reference sequence). Trimming cost V 4 bases and J 3 bases; bases outside gene matches: 3. The CDR3 extends over 13 amino acids. CDR3 protein: CSATGGLNQPQHF. CDR3 bases: TGCAGTGCTACAGGGGGACTCAATCAGCCCCAGCATTTT.

This clonotype was observed many times. J is TRBJ1-3 and V is TRBV7-2, with 7 bases identical to TRBD1. Germline values: CDR1 SGHTA, CDR2 FQGNSA. V was clipped by 5 bases and J by 7 bases; unmatched bases: 14. The CDR3 is made up of 16 amino acids. The CDR3 nucleotides are TGTGCCAGCAGCAGAAGGACAGGATCCTTGGGGAACACCATATATTTT. It codes for CASSRRTGSLGNTIYF.